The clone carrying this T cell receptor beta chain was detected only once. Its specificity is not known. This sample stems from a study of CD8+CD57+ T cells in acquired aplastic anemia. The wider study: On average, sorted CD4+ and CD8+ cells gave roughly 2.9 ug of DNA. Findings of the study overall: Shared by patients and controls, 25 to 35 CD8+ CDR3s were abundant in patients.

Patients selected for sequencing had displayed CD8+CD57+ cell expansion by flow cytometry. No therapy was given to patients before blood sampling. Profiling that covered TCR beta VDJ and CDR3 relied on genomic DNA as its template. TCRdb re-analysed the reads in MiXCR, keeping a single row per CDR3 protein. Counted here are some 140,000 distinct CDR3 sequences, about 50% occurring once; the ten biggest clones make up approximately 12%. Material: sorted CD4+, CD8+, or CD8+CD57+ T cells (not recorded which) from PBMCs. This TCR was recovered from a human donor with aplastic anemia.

CDR3 sequence: CSVEAGTVGGTQYF. For the CDR3, the DNA is TGCAGCGTTGAGGCCGGGACAGTCGGCGGGACCCAGTACTTC. J is TRBJ2-5 and V is TRBV29-1; 7 nucleotides line up with TRBD1. The trim removed 3 bases at V and 7 bases at J, leaving 11 bases unmatched. The CDR3 length is 14 residues. Germline assignment: CDR1 SQVTM and CDR2 ANQGSEA.